A single sample gave rise to the 9 T cell receptor beta chains below, sequenced in a study of cytomegalovirus exposure and HLA in healthy donors. The PCR made use of 60 Vbeta and 13 Jbeta primers. Repertoires were generated with immunoSEQ multiplex PCR, while TCRdb's copy carries only in-frame clones and drops some. The top ten hold around 5.9% of the sample, which has around 140,000 clones, around 78% seen once. The sample comprised PBMCs. The receptors were sampled from a woman aged 40 to 50 in good health and CMV-seropositive.

J is TRBJ2-3 and V is TRBV14; D uncertain. The V gene's germline CDR1 is SGHDN and CDR2 FVKESK. This CDR3 is built from 16 residues. The ends were cut back, 1 base at V and 2 bases at J, with 13 bases in the middle. The CDR3 loop reads CASSQVGETHTDTQYF. The CDR3 DNA follows: TGTGCCAGCAGCCAAGTGGGCGAGACACACACAGATACGCAGTATTTT.

The chain uses TRBV4-1 and TRBJ1-4, with 7 bases fitting TRBD1. The CDR3 sequence is 15 residues long. CDR1 and CDR2 (germline): MGHRA, YSYEKL. Trimming took 1 base from V and 7 from J; bases not matched to a gene: 6. CDR3 coding DNA: TGCGCCAGCAGCCAAGGTCAGGGGGACGGTGAAAAACTGTTTTTT. It translates to CASSQGQGDGEKLFF.

Regarding this clone: The sample carries other DNA sequences with the same CDR3. J is TRBJ2-5 and V is TRBV5-1, with D uncertain. With 0 bases removed from V and 5 bases from J, the gap between germline ends came to 5 bases. The CDR3 is 12 amino acids. CDR1 and CDR2 from the germline V gene are SGHRS and YFSETQ. The CDR3 region is CASSLDRETQYF. CDR3 sequence (DNA): TGCGCCAGCAGCTTGGACCGGGAGACCCAGTACTTC.

The rearrangement uses TRBV5-1 and TRBJ1-1; 8 positions match TRBD1. Trimming took 0 bases from V and 7 from J; bases not matched to a gene: 5. The CDR3 sequence is 14 residues long. The germline V gene has CDR1 SGHRS and CDR2 YFSETQ. Here the CDR3 DNA reads TGCGCCAGCAGCTTGGCCGGGACAGGCCTTGAAGCTTTCTTT. This sequence encodes CASSLAGTGLEAFF.

This clone was seen a handful of times. The rearrangement joins TRBV4-2 to TRBJ2-1, with TRBD2 matching 11 bases. The CDR3 is made up of 18 amino acids. Germline V gene data show CDR1 as LGHNA and CDR2 as YNFKEQ. V lost 2 bases and J lost 7; bases outside the gene matches: 13. CDR3 nucleotides: TGTGCCAGCAGCCAATACGTAGCGGGAGGGCCGGAAGTTAATGAGCAGTTCTTC. Its protein is CASSQYVAGGPEVNEQFF.

This clone was detected only once. The chain joins TRBV9 to TRBJ2-7, with 10 positions matching TRBD2. The CDR3 is 15 amino acids. V shed 3 bases and J 3 bases; nucleotides not matched to a gene: 6. Germline lookup yields CDR1 SGDLS and CDR2 YYNGEE. CDR3 sequence reads: CASSASGSVIYEQYF. CDR3 DNA sequence: TGTGCCAGCAGCGCTAGCGGGAGTGTGATCTACGAGCAGTACTTC.

The genes are TRBV5-6 and TRBJ2-5, with D possibly TRBD2 on 6 matching bases. The germline V gene has CDR1 SGHDT and CDR2 YYEEEE. The CDR3 consists of 14 residues. V shed 5 bases and J shed 7 bases, with 18 bases lying between them. CDR3 coding DNA: TGTGCCAGCAGGTCCTCTGGACTCGGGGGGACCCAGTACTTC. This gives the protein CASRSSGLGGTQYF.

V is TRBV7-2 and J is TRBJ2-1; 12 bases fit TRBD2. The V gene end was trimmed by 3 bases and the J gene end by 6 bases; junction bases not matched to a gene: 6. Germline V lookup: CDR1 SGHTA, CDR2 FQGNSA. The CDR3 spans 16 residues. This CDR3 is CASSLYSSGRVNEQFF. CDR3 coding DNA: TGTGCCAGCAGCTTGTATTCTAGCGGGAGGGTCAATGAGCAGTTCTTC.

The J gene is TRBJ2-5, the V gene TRBV4-1; 7 bases fit TRBD2. CDR1 and CDR2 (germline): MGHRA, YSYEKL. The CDR3 sequence is 16 residues long. The V gene end was trimmed by 0 bases and the J gene end by 5 bases; junction bases not matched to a gene: 9. The CDR3 sequence: CASSQDVRVGGETQYF. The CDR3 DNA reads as TGCGCCAGCAGCCAAGATGTCCGGGTGGGGGGGGAGACCCAGTACTTC.